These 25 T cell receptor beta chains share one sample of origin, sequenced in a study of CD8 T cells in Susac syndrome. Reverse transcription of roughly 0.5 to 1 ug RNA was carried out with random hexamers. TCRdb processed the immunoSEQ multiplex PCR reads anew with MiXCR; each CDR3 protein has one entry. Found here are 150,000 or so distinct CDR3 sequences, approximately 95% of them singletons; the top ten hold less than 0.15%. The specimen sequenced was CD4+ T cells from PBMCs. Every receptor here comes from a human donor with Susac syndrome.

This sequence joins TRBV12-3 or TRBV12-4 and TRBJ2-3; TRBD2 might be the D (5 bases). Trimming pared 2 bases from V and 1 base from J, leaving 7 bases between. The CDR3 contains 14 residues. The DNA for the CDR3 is TGTGCCAGCAGTTTACCCGGGGGCACAGATACGCAGTATTTT. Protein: CASSLPGGTDTQYF.

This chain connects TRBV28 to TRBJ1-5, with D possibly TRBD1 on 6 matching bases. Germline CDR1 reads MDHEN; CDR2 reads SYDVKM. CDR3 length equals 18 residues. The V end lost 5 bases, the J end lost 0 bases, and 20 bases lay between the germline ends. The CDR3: CASSTSTGGGYSNQPQHF. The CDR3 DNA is TGTGCCAGCAGTACATCAACCGGGGGCGGGTATAGCAATCAGCCCCAGCATTTT.

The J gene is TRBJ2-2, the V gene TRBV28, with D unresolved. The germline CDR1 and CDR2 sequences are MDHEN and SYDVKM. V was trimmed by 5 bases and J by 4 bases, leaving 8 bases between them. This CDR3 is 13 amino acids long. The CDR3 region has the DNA TGTGCCAGCAGTCCGGAGCTCACCGGGGAGCTGTTTTTT. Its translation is CASSPELTGELFF.

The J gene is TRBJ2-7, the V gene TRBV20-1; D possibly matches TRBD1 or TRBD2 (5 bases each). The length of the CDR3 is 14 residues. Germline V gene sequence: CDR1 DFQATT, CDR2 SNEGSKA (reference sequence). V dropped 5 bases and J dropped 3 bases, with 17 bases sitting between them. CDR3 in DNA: TGCAGTGCTGCCCGAGGGGTGGGGGACTACGAGCAGTACTTC. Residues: CSAARGVGDYEQYF.

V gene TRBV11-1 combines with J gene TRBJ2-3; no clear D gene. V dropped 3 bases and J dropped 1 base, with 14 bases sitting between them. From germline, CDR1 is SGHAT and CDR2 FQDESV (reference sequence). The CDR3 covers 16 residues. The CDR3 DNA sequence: TGTGCCAGCAGCTTCAGGTTGGGCCTCGGCACAGATACGCAGTATTTT. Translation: CASSFRLGLGTDTQYF.

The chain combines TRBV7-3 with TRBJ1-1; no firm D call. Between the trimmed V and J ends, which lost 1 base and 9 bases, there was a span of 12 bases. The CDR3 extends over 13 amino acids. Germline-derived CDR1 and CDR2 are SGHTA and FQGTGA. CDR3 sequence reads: CASSLNDGRKAFF. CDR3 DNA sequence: TGTGCCAGCAGCTTAAATGACGGAAGGAAAGCTTTCTTT.

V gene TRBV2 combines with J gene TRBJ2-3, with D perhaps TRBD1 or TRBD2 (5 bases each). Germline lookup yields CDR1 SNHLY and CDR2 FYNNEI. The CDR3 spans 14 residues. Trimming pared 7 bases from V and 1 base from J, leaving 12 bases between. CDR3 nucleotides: TGTGCCAGCACCCCGGGGCTTCGCACAGATACGCAGTATTTT. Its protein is CASTPGLRTDTQYF.

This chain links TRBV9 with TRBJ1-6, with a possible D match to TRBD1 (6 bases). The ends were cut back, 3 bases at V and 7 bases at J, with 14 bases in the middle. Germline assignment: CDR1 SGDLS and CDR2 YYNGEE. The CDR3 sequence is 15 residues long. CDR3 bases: TGTGCCAGCAGCGCGCCGGGACACCCGAATTCACCCCTCCACTTT. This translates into CASSAPGHPNSPLHF.

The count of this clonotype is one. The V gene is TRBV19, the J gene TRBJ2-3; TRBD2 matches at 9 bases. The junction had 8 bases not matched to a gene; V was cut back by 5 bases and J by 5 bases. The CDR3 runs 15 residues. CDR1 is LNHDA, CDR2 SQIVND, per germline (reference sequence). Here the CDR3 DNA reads TGTGCCAGTAGTTCCGGGACTAGCACAGTAGATACGCAGTATTTT. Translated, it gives CASSSGTSTVDTQYF.

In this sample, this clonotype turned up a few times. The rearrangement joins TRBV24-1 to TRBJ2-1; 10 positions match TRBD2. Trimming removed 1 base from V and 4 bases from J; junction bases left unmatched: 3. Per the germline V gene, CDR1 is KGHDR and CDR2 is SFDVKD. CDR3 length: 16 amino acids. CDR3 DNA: TGTGCCACCAGTGATTTAAGCGGGGGGGCTTACAATGAGCAGTTCTTC. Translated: CATSDLSGGAYNEQFF.

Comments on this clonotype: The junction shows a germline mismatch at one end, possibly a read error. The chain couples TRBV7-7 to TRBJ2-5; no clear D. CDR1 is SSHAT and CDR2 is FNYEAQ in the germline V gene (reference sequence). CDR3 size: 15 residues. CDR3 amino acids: CASSYVGSGEETQYF. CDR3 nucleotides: TGTGCTAGCAGCTACGTGGGCAGTGGGGAAGAGACCCAGTACTTC. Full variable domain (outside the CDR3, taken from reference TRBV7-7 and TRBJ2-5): GAGVSQSPRYKVTKRGQDVTLRCDPISSHATLYWYQQALGQGPEFLTYFNYEAQPDKSGLPSDRFSAERPEGSISTLTIQRTEQRDSAMYRCASSYVGSGEETQYFGPGTRLLVL.

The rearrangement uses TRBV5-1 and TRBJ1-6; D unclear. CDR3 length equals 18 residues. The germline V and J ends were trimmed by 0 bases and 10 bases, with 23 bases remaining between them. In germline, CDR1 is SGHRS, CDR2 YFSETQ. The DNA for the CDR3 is TGCGCCAGCAGCTTGGCGGGATTCGTTCCGGGAGGAGGCTCACCCCTCCACTTT. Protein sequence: CASSLAGFVPGGGSPLHF.

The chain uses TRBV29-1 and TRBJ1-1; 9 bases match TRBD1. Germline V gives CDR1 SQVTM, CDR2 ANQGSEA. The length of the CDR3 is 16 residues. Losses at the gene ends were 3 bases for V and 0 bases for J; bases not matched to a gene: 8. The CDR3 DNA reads TGCAGCGTTGATTTGGACAGGGGACCTATGAACACTGAAGCTTTCTTT. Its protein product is CSVDLDRGPMNTEAFF.

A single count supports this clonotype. CDR3 region: CSVEGRDRSSGANVLTF. The CDR3 bases are TGCAGCGTTGAAGGCCGGGACAGATCGTCTGGGGCCAACGTCCTGACTTTC. V and J are TRBV29-1 and TRBJ2-6, with 7 positions matching TRBD1. The CDR3 covers 17 residues. In germline, CDR1 is SQVTM, CDR2 ANQGSEA. V was clipped by 1 base and J by 1 base; unmatched bases: 7.

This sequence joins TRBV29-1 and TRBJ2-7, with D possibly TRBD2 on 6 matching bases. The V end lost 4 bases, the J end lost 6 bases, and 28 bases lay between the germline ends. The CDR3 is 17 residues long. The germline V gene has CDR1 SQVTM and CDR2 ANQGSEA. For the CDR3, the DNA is TGCAGCGTTGGTGGAGGGATTAATCGAGGGACTGGGGGCGAGCAGTACTTC. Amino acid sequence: CSVGGGINRGTGGEQYF.

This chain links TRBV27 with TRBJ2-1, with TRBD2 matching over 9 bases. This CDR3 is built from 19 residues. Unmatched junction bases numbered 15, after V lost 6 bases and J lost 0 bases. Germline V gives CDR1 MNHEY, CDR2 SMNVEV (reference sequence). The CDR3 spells CASSAPRGRAGSSYNEQFF. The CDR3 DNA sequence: TGTGCCAGCAGCGCCCCTCGCGGGAGGGCCGGGAGCTCCTACAATGAGCAGTTCTTC.

CDR3 residues: CASSSAPHNEQFF. CDR3 coding DNA: TGTGCCAGCAGTTCCGCTCCCCACAATGAGCAGTTCTTC. The genes are TRBV9 and TRBJ2-1; D unclear. Trimming cost V 5 bases and J 5 bases, with 11 bases left between them. CDR3 length: 13 residues. Germline assignment: CDR1 SGDLS and CDR2 YYNGEE.

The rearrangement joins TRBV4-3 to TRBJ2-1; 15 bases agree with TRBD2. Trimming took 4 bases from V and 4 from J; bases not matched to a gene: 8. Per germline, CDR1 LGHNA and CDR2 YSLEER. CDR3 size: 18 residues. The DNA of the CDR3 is TGCGCCAGCAGCCCGGGACTAGCGGGGGGCAATCAATACAATGAGCAGTTCTTC. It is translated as CASSPGLAGGNQYNEQFF.

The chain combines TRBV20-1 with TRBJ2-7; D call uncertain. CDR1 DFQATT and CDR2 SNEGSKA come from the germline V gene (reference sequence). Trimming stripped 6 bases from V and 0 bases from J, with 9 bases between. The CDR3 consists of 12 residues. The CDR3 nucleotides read TGCAGTGCCATTCGGAGCTCCTACGAGCAGTACTTC. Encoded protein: CSAIRSSYEQYF.

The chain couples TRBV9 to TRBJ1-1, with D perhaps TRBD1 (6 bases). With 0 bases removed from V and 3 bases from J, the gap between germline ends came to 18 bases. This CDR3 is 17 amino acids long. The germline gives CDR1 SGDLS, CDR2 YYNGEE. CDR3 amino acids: CASSVGLQGPLDTEAFF. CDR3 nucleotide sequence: TGTGCCAGCAGCGTAGGTTTACAGGGACCCCTGGACACTGAAGCTTTCTTT.

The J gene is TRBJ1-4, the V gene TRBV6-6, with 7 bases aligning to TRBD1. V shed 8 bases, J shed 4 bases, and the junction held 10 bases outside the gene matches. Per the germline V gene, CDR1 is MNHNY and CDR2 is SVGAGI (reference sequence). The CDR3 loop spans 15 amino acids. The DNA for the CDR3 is TGTGCCAGCTATTACCGGGGACAGAATAATGAAAAACTGTTTTTT. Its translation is CASYYRGQNNEKLFF.

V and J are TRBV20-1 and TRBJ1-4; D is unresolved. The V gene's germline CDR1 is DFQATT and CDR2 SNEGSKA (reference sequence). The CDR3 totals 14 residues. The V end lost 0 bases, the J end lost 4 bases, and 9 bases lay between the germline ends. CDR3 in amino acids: CSARDVVINEKLFF. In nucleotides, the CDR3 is TGCAGTGCTAGAGATGTCGTCATTAATGAAAAACTGTTTTTT.

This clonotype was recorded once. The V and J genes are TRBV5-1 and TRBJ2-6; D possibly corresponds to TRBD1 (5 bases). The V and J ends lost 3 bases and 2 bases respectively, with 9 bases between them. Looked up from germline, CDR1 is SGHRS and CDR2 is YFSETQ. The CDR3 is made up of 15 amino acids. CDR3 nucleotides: TGCGCCAGCAGCTCCAGGGTCGCTGGGGCCAACGTCCTGACTTTC. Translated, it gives CASSSRVAGANVLTF.

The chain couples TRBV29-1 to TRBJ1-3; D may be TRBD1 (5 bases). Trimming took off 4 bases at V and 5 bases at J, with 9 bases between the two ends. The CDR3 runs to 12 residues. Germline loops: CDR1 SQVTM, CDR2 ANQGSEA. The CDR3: CSVGAGRNTIYF. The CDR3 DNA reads TGCAGCGTTGGGGCAGGGCGAAACACCATATATTTT.

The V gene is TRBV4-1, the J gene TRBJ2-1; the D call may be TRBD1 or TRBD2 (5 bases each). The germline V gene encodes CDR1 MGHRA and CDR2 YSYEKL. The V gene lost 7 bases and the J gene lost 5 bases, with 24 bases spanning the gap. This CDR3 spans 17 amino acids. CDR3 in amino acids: CASNKLGQAGRDNEQFF. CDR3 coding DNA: TGCGCCAGCAACAAACTGGGGCAGGCGGGTAGGGACAATGAGCAGTTCTTC.